This T cell receptor beta chain was recovered during a study of blood T cell repertoires in COVID-19. Turning to the study itself: T cells, B-cell-depleted T cells, or PBMCs supplied cDNA or gDNA.

This table comes from immunoSEQ multiplex PCR, and its TCRdb copy is limited to in-frame clones, with some not included. The repertoire holds about 46,000 clones, with 83% as singletons. Sequencing was carried out using peripheral blood. The source of this sequence is a woman older than 75 with acute or convalescent COVID-19.

Here the CDR3 DNA reads TGTGCCAGCAGCTGGGGCCTGGACAGCTACTATGGCTACACCTTC. This encodes CASSWGLDSYYGYTF. The chain has TRBV5-6 and TRBJ1-2, with D perhaps matching TRBD1 (6 bases). The germline V gene encodes CDR1 SGHDT and CDR2 YYEEEE. The ends were cut back, 3 bases at V and 3 bases at J, with 15 bases in the middle. The CDR3 spans 15 residues.